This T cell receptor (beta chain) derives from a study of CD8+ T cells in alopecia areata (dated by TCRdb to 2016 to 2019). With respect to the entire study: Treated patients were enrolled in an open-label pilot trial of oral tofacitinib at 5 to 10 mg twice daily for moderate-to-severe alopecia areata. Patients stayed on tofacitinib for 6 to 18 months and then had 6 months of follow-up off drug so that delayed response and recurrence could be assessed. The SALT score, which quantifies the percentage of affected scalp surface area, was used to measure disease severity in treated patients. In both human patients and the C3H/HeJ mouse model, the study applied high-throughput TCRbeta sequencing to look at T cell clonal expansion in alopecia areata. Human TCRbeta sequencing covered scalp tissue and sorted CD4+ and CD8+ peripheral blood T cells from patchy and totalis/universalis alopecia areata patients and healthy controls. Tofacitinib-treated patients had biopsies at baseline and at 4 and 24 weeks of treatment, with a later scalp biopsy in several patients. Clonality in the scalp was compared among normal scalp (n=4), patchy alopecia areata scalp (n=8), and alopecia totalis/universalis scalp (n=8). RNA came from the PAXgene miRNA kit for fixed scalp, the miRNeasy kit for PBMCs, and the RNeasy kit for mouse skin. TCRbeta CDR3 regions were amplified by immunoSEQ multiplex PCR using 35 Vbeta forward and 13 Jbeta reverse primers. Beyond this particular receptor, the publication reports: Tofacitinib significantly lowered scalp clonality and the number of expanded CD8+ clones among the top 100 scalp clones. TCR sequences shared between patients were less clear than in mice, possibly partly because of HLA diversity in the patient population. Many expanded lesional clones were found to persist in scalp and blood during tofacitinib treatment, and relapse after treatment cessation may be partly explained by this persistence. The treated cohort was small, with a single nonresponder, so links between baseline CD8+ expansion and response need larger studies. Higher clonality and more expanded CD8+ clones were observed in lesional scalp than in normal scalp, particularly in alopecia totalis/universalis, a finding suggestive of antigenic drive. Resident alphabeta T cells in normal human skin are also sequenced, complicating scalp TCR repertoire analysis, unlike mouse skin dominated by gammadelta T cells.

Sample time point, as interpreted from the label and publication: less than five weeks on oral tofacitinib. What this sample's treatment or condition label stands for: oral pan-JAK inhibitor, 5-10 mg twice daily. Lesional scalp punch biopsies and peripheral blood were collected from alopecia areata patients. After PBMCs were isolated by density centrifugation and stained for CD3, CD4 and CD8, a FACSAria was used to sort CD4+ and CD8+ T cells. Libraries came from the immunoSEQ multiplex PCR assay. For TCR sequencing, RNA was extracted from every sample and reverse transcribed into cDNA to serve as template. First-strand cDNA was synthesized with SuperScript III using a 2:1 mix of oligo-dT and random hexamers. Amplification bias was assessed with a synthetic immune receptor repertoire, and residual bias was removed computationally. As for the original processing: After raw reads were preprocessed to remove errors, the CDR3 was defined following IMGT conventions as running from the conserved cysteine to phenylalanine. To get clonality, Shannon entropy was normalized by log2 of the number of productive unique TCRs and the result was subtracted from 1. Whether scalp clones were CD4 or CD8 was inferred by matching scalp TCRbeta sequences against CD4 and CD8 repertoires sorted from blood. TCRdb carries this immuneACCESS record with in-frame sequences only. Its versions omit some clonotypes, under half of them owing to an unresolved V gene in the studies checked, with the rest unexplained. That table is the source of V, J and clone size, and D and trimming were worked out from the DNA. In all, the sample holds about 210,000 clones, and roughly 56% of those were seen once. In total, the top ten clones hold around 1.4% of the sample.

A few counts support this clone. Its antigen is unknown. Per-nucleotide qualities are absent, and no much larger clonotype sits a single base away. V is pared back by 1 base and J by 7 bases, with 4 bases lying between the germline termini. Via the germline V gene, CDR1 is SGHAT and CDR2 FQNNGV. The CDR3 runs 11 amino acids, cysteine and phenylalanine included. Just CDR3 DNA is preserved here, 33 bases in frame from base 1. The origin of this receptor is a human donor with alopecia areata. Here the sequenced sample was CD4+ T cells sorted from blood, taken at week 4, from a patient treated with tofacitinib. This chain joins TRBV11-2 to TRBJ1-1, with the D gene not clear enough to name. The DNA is TGTGCCAGCAGCTTAGGGGTTGAAGCTTTCTTT. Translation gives CASSLGVEAFF.